Each of the 14 T cell receptor beta chains below was sequenced from the same sample in a study of CD8 T cells in Susac syndrome. Random hexamers primed reverse transcription of about 0.45 to 1 ug RNA. Using its own MiXCR run on the immunoSEQ multiplex PCR reads, TCRdb lists one record per CDR3 protein. Of 250,000 to 300,000 distinct CDR3 sequences in the sample, about nine tenths were seen once. Sequencing was performed on CD8+ T cells from PBMCs. Receptors originate from a human donor with multiple sclerosis.

This rearrangement joins TRBV2 to TRBJ1-4; D ambiguous. The germline V and J ends were trimmed by 0 bases and 7 bases, with 9 bases remaining between them. The CDR3 consists of 14 residues. Germline CDR1 is SNHLY and CDR2 is FYNNEI. CDR3 sequence: CASSEARWGEKLFF. DNA for the CDR3: TGTGCCAGCAGTGAAGCTCGGTGGGGTGAAAAACTGTTTTTT.

This sequence joins TRBV14 and TRBJ2-7, with D maybe TRBD1 (6 bases). This CDR3 contains 12 residues. Trimming cost V 8 bases and J 2 bases, with 10 bases left between them. Germline V gives CDR1 SGHDN, CDR2 FVKESK. CDR3 coding DNA: TGTGCCAGCCGACAGGTGCCCTACGAGCAGTACTTC. Protein: CASRQVPYEQYF.

This chain links TRBV6-1 with TRBJ2-7, with 8 bases identical to TRBD2. CDR3 length equals 16 residues. With 6 bases clipped from V and 4 bases from J, the junction kept 14 bases outside the gene matches. CDR1 MNHNS and CDR2 SASEGT come from the germline V gene. The CDR3 DNA reads TGTGCCAGCAGCCCCAGGTGGCGGGAGGTAATTTACGAGCAGTACTTC. This encodes CASSPRWREVIYEQYF.

The chain carries TRBV12-3 or TRBV12-4 and TRBJ2-1; a possible D gene is TRBD2 (7 bases). This CDR3 has 13 amino acids. Trimming pared 8 bases from V and 6 bases from J, leaving 14 bases between. This chain's CDR3 is CASVRGASNEQFF. CDR3 DNA: TGTGCCAGCGTCCGGGGGGCCAGCAATGAGCAGTTCTTC.

The chain is built from TRBV6-2 or TRBV6-3 and TRBJ2-7; D possibly corresponds to TRBD2 (5 bases). The germline V and J ends were trimmed by 0 bases and 2 bases, with 11 bases remaining between them. Germline V CDR1 and CDR2: MNHEY, SVGEGT. The CDR3 runs to 15 residues. This chain's CDR3 is CASSYSPDLAYEQYF. The DNA for the CDR3 is TGTGCCAGCAGTTACTCCCCGGACTTAGCCTACGAGCAGTACTTC.

This clonotype was seen only once. The rearrangement links TRBV27 to TRBJ2-2, with 9 nucleotides matching TRBD1. J lost 3 bases, V lost 2 bases, and 1 base had no gene match. The CDR3 has 15 residues. CDR1 and CDR2 (germline): MNHEY, SMNVEV (reference sequence). The CDR3, as DNA: TGTGCCAGCAGTTTAGGGACAGGGTACACCGGGGAGCTGTTTTTT. This gives the protein CASSLGTGYTGELFF.

The V call is TRBV23-1, the J call TRBJ1-6; possibly TRBD1 for D (6 bases). TRBV23-1 is annotated as an ORF whose role is uncertain. The germline V and J ends were trimmed by 1 base and 0 bases, with 25 bases remaining between them. The CDR3 extends over 22 amino acids. The CDR3: CASSQYLSGGLGLSSYNSPLHF. In DNA form, the CDR3 reads TGCGCCAGCAGTCAATATCTTTCTGGGGGCCTAGGGCTTAGCTCCTATAATTCACCCCTCCACTTT.

The chain has TRBV7-9 and TRBJ2-6; D not resolved. Per the germline V gene, CDR1 is SEHNR and CDR2 is FQNEAQ (reference sequence). The germline V and J ends were trimmed by 0 bases and 4 bases, with 7 bases remaining between them. This CDR3 is 15 amino acids long. The CDR3 nucleotides read TGTGCCAGCAGCTTAGCGGTCCGGGGGGCCAACGTCCTGACTTTC. Translated: CASSLAVRGANVLTF.

The V gene is TRBV27, the J gene TRBJ2-1; weak D call: TRBD2 (6 bases). The germline CDR1 and CDR2 sequences are MNHEY and SMNVEV (reference sequence). V dropped 3 bases and J dropped 4 bases, with 10 bases sitting between them. The CDR3 covers 14 residues. The chain's CDR3 is CASSFLGTYNEQFF. CDR3 DNA: TGTGCCAGCAGTTTTCTGGGGACTTACAATGAGCAGTTCTTC.

This clonotype was seen once. The chain has TRBV7-3 and TRBJ2-3; D remains unclear. Per germline, CDR1 SGHTA and CDR2 FQGTGA. This CDR3 is built from 17 residues. Trimming left V 0 bases short and J 5 bases short, with 18 bases between. CDR3 sequence reads: CASSLTAPDTNGDTQYF. For the CDR3, the DNA is TGTGCCAGCAGCTTAACCGCGCCGGATACGAACGGAGATACGCAGTATTTT.

The V and J genes are TRBV28 and TRBJ2-7; TRBD2 aligns across 7 bases. V trimming: 3 bases; J trimming: 0 bases; junction bases outside the gene matches: 5. This CDR3 contains 15 residues. Germline CDR1 MDHEN, CDR2 SYDVKM. In nucleotides, the CDR3 is TGTGCCAGCAGTTTTCGGGGCGGGAGCTCCTACGAGCAGTACTTC. Amino acid sequence: CASSFRGGSSYEQYF. The full variable domain, its missing parts supplied by reference TRBV28 and TRBJ2-7, is DVKVTQSSRYLVKRTGEKVFLECVQDMDHENMFWYRQDPGLGLRLIYFSYDVKMKEKGDIPEGYSVSREKKERFSLILESASTNQTSMYLCASSFRGGSSYEQYFGPGTRLTVT.

V gene TRBV7-2 combines with J gene TRBJ2-3; 8 bases agree with TRBD2. Germline V gene lookup returns CDR1 SGHTA and CDR2 FQGNSA. With V trimmed by 1 base and J by 2 bases, 5 bases remained unmatched. This CDR3 has 16 residues. The CDR3 reads CASSLVAGNPTDTQYF. For the CDR3, the DNA is TGTGCCAGCAGCTTAGTAGCGGGGAACCCCACAGATACGCAGTATTTT. Together with reference TRBV7-2 and TRBJ2-3, the CDR3 gives the full variable domain: GAGVSQSPSNKVTEKGKDVELRCDPISGHTALYWYRQSLGQGLEFLIYFQGNSAPDKSGLPSDRFSAERTGGSVSTLTIQRTQQEDSAVYLCASSLVAGNPTDTQYFGPGTRLTVL.

This chain uses TRBV14 with TRBJ2-3, with a tentative D call TRBD2 (6 bases). The CDR3 loop spans 17 amino acids. With 0 bases removed from V and 5 bases from J, the gap between germline ends came to 18 bases. Per germline, CDR1 SGHDN and CDR2 FVKESK. The CDR3 DNA reads as TGTGCCAGCAGCCAAGATCGACGGGAGAGAAGGGAAGATACGCAGTATTTT. Encoded protein: CASSQDRRERREDTQYF.

The gene calls are TRBV5-6 and TRBJ2-1, with 10 bases fitting TRBD2. The germline V gene encodes CDR1 SGHDT and CDR2 YYEEEE. With 0 bases clipped from V and 8 bases from J, the junction kept 8 bases outside the gene matches. The CDR3 sequence is 16 residues long. DNA of the CDR3: TGTGCCAGCAGCTTGGTTACCGGGACTAGCGAATATGAGCAGTTCTTC. Its translation is CASSLVTGTSEYEQFF.